Following are 16 T cell receptor beta chains from one sample sequenced in a study of CD8+ T cells in alopecia areata. Extracted from the samples, RNA was reverse transcribed into cDNA to serve as the sequencing template. TCRdb's table, derived via immunoSEQ multiplex PCR, lists solely in-frame clones and lacks some. Here the sample spans about 150,000 clones, about 50% being singletons. The source material was CD8+ T cells sorted from blood, sampled at week 0. Receptor source: a human donor with alopecia areata.

The chain combines TRBV27 with TRBJ2-7; maybe TRBD1 (6 bases). With 4 bases removed from V and 3 bases from J, the gap between germline ends came to 22 bases. Per the germline V gene, CDR1 is MNHEY and CDR2 is SMNVEV (reference sequence). This CDR3 contains 17 residues. CDR3 sequence: CASSSKAPGTIYYEQYF. CDR3 sequence (DNA): TGTGCCAGCAGTTCGAAAGCCCCCGGGACAATATACTACGAGCAGTACTTC.

The chain uses TRBV5-6 and TRBJ2-1, with TRBD2 matching 7 bases. V lost 5 bases and J lost 6; bases outside the gene matches: 11. The V gene's germline CDR1 is SGHDT and CDR2 YYEEEE. There are 15 residues in the CDR3. CDR3 nucleotide sequence: TGTGCCAGCAGTTCCCCGACTAGCATCGGCAATGAGCAGTTCTTC. This codes for CASSSPTSIGNEQFF.

The CDR3 loop is CASKNPVRGNYGYTF. The CDR3 DNA is TGTGCCAGCAAAAACCCAGTGAGGGGAAACTATGGCTACACCTTC. V and J are TRBV2 and TRBJ1-2; possible D gene TRBD1, 5 bases. With 7 bases removed from V and 2 bases from J, the gap between germline ends came to 17 bases. The germline V gene encodes CDR1 SNHLY and CDR2 FYNNEI. This CDR3 region has 15 residues.

This clone was found once. The chain uses TRBV29-1 and TRBJ2-7, with D uncertain. V lost 5 bases and J 1 base, leaving 12 bases between the germline ends. CDR3 length equals 13 residues. Germline assignment: CDR1 SQVTM and CDR2 ANQGSEA. This chain's CDR3 is CSVRAPSSYEQYF. The CDR3 nucleotides are TGCAGCGTTCGGGCCCCGTCTTCCTACGAGCAGTACTTC.

The chain links TRBV4-3 to TRBJ1-2, with unresolved D. The CDR3 has 13 residues. V shed 2 bases and J shed 8 bases, with 12 bases lying between them. The V gene's germline CDR1 is LGHNA and CDR2 YSLEER. CDR3 residues: CASSQTRTGGYTF. CDR3 DNA: TGCGCCAGCAGCCAAACGCGGACCGGGGGCTACACCTTC.

This chain uses TRBV5-1 with TRBJ2-2; D is tentatively TRBD1 or TRBD2 (5 bases each). This CDR3 has 17 amino acids. In germline, CDR1 is SGHRS, CDR2 YFSETQ. V was shortened by 3 bases and J by 8 bases, with 23 bases between the two germline ends. The CDR3, as DNA: TGCGCCAGCAGCTCGAAGGGAAGAGGGGAGCTAGGAGGGGAGCTGTTTTTT. Translation gives CASSSKGRGELGGELFF.

The chain combines TRBV14 with TRBJ2-7, with 7 bases aligning to TRBD1. The V gene end was trimmed by 3 bases and the J gene end by 6 bases; junction bases not matched to a gene: 5. Germline V gene data show CDR1 as SGHDN and CDR2 as FVKESK. There are 13 residues in the CDR3. CDR3 loop: CASSHSTGSEQYF. CDR3 DNA sequence: TGTGCCAGCAGCCACTCGACAGGGAGCGAGCAGTACTTC.

This clone was recorded a few times. The rearrangement uses TRBV29-1 and TRBJ2-7; tentative D call: TRBD1 (6 bases). Germline CDR1 and CDR2: SQVTM and ANQGSEA. There are 13 residues in the CDR3. CDR3 DNA sequence: TGCAGAAATGCCGGGACAACCTCCTACGAGCAGTACTTC. Amino acids: CRNAGTTSYEQYF.

CDR3 bases: TGCGCCAGCAGCTTGACCGGGACGGAGACCTACGAGCAGTACTTC. This translates into CASSLTGTETYEQYF. V is TRBV5-1 and J is TRBJ2-7; D possibly matches TRBD1 or TRBD2 (5 bases each). Trimming cost V 1 base and J 2 bases, with 13 bases left between them. In germline, CDR1 is SGHRS, CDR2 YFSETQ. This CDR3 has 15 amino acids.

The rearrangement links TRBV5-4 to TRBJ2-7; TRBD1 matches 8 bases. Germline CDR1 is SGHNT and CDR2 is YYREEE (reference sequence). With 4 bases clipped from V and 4 bases from J, the junction kept 16 bases outside the gene matches. This CDR3 contains 17 residues. The CDR3 region has the DNA TGTGCCAGCAGCCAATCGGCGGAGCCAGGGGGCTTGTACGAGCAGTACTTC. This translates into CASSQSAEPGGLYEQYF.

This chain links TRBV29-1 with TRBJ1-2; possible D gene TRBD1, 5 bases. The CDR3 is 12 residues long. Germline CDR1 and CDR2: SQVTM and ANQGSEA. V was trimmed by 3 bases and J by 4 bases, leaving 9 bases between them. CDR3 nucleotides: TGCAGCGTTGACGCAGGGAGCTATGGCTACACCTTC. Translating it yields CSVDAGSYGYTF.

This chain joins TRBV29-1 and TRBJ2-3, with D unresolved. Germline values: CDR1 SQVTM, CDR2 ANQGSEA. V was shortened by 1 base and J by 0 bases, with 5 bases between the two germline ends. The CDR3 consists of 13 residues. In DNA, the CDR3 is TGCAGCGTTGAAGCCGGCAGCACAGATACGCAGTATTTT. It encodes CSVEAGSTDTQYF.

The chain links TRBV7-9 to TRBJ2-5, with D perhaps given as TRBD1 or TRBD2 (6 bases each). Germline V gene sequence: CDR1 SEHNR, CDR2 FQNEAQ (reference sequence). This CDR3 is 17 amino acids long. The V gene lost 4 bases and the J gene lost 5 bases, with 23 bases spanning the gap. Here the CDR3 reads CASSSPRTGATGETQYF. CDR3 sequence (DNA): TGTGCCAGCAGCTCCCCAAGGACGGGGGCCACGGGGGAGACCCAGTACTTC.

V gene TRBV7-9 combines with J gene TRBJ1-1, with a tentative D call TRBD1 (6 bases). The V and J ends lost 8 bases and 3 bases respectively, with 13 bases between them. CDR1 and CDR2 (germline): SEHNR, FQNEAQ (reference sequence). The CDR3 sequence is 13 residues long. CDR3 sequence reads: CASHTGGHTEAFF. In DNA form, the CDR3 reads TGTGCCAGCCATACCGGGGGGCACACTGAAGCTTTCTTT. Using reference TRBV7-9 and TRBJ1-1 for the parts outside the CDR3, the full variable domain is DTGVSQNPRHKITKRGQNVTFRCDPISEHNRLYWYRQTLGQGPEFLTYFQNEAQLEKSRLLSDRFSAERPKGSFSTLEIQRTEQGDSAMYLCASHTGGHTEAFFGQGTRLTVV.

This clone was seen a few times. The rearrangement links TRBV29-1 to TRBJ1-2; 10 bases are shared with TRBD1. The ends lost 6 bases at V and 8 bases at J; junction bases unmatched: 9. CDR1 and CDR2 from the germline V gene are SQVTM and ANQGSEA. CDR3 length: 13 residues. DNA of the CDR3: TGCAGCGTATTGAGACAGGGGGCTGGAGGCTACACCTTC. This sequence encodes CSVLRQGAGGYTF.

This clone turned up a few times. A far larger clone is one nucleotide away, so this likely arose from a read error. Within the sample, other DNA sequences also encode this same CDR3. The chain couples TRBV7-2 to TRBJ2-2; D is uncertain. Between the trimmed V and J ends, which lost 2 bases and 4 bases, there was a span of 5 bases. The CDR3 covers 13 residues. Germline lookup yields CDR1 SGHTA and CDR2 FQGNSA. The chain's CDR3 is CASSLIGTGELFF. The DNA of the CDR3 is TGTGCCAGCAGCTTAATTGGCACCGGGGAGCTGTTTTTT.